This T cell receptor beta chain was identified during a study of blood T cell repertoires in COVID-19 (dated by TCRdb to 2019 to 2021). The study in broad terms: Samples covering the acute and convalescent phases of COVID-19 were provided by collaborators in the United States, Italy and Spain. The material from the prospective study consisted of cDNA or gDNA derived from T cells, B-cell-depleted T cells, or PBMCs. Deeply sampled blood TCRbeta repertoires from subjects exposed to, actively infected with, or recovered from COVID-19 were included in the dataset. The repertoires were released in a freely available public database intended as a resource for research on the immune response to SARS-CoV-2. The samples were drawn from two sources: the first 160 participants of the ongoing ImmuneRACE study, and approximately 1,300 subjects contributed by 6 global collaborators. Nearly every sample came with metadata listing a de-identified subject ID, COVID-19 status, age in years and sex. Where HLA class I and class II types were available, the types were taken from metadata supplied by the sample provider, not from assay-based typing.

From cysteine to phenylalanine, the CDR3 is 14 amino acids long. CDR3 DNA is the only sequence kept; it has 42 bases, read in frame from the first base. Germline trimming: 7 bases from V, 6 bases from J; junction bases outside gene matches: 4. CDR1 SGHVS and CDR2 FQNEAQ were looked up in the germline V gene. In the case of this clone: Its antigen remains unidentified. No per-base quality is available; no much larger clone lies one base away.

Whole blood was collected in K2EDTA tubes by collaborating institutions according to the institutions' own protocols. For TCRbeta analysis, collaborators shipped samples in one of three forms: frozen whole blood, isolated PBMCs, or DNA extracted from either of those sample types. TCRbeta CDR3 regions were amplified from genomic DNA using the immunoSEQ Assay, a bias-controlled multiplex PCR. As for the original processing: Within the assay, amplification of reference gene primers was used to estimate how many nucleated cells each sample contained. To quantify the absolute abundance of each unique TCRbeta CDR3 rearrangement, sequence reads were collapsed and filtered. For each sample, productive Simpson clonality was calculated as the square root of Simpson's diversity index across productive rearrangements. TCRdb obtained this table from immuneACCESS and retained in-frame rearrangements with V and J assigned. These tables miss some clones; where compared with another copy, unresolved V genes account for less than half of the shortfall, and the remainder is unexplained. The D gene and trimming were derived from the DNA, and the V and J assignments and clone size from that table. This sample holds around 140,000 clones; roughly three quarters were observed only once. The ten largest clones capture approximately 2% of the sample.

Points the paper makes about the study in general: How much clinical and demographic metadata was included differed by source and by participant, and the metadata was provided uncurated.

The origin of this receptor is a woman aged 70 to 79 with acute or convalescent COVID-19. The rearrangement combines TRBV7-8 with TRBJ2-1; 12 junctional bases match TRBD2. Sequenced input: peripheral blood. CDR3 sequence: CASKLAGGVNEQFF. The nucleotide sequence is TGTGCCAGCAAGCTAGCGGGGGGGGTCAATGAGCAGTTCTTC.